A selection of T cell receptor beta chains follows, all from one sample in a study of blood T cell repertoires in COVID-19. The assay was immunoSEQ multiplex PCR, and TCRdb's table has in-frame clones only and misses some. This table holds about 250,000 clones, about 85% found once. The sample was PBMCs or T cells enriched from blood (not recorded which). These TCRs come from a woman between 50 and 59 years old who had recovered from COVID-19. The conserved cysteine and the conserved F or W are not part of the CDR3 here.

J: TRBJ2-5; V: TRBV27; CDR3: ARSGRVQETQY
J: TRBJ2-7; V: TRBV4-2; CDR3: ASSRVDRAFEYEQY
J: TRBJ2-3; V: TRBV20-1; CDR3: SASAKDRGHTDTQY
J: TRBJ1-1; V: TRBV5-8; CDR3: ASSRTRGEAF
J: TRBJ2-3; V: TRBV18; CDR3: ASSLQGVDPSTDTQY
J: TRBJ2-7; V: TRBV6-5; CDR3: ASSWDRASSEQY
J: TRBJ2-7; V: TRBV6-5; CDR3: ATAPPGLEKY
J: TRBJ1-5; V: TRBV15; CDR3: ATSRDLNQPQH
J: TRBJ2-1; V: TRBV9; CDR3: ASSEREGRGEQF
J: TRBJ2-2; V: TRBV21-1; CDR3: ASSARQGADTGELF
J: TRBJ1-2; V: TRBV5-4; CDR3: ASSLTGANYGYT
J: TRBJ1-5; V: TRBV29-1; CDR3: SVGWDRANQPQH
J: TRBJ2-5; V: TRBV24-1; CDR3: ATSDTVQETQY
J: TRBJ2-5; V: TRBV7-2; CDR3: ASSLARVETQY
J: TRBJ2-1; V: TRBV28; CDR3: ASSITLAGGGAFEQF
J: TRBJ1-1; V: TRBV18; CDR3: ASSRTGQGQNTEAF
J: TRBJ1-6; V: TRBV28; CDR3: ASSSGQGPRRISYNSPLH
J: TRBJ2-1; V: TRBV24-1; CDR3: ATSDLQGNYNEQF
J: TRBJ1-4; V: TRBV2; CDR3: ASTTGTGKEKLF
J: TRBJ1-1; V: TRBV3-1/TRBV3-2; CDR3: ASSDLVNTEAF
J: TRBJ1-2; V: TRBV5-6; CDR3: ASSEVYGGYT
J: TRBJ2-7; V: TRBV13; CDR3: ASSPQGGLADYEQY
J: TRBJ1-1; V: TRBV28; CDR3: ASNPHRNTEAF
J: TRBJ2-7; V: TRBV7-3; CDR3: ASSFIGTGMAEQY
J: TRBJ1-3; V: TRBV19; CDR3: ASSTAGPTPPIY
J: TRBJ2-7; V: TRBV7-2; CDR3: ASSSRASGRRYEQY
J: TRBJ2-1; V: TRBV5-1; CDR3: ASSLGGTAYNEQF
J: TRBJ1-1; V: TRBV7-9; CDR3: AGTGGIGTEAF
J: TRBJ1-2; V: TRBV4-3; CDR3: ASSQDDRQVYYGYT
J: TRBJ2-7; V: TRBV6-2/TRBV6-3; CDR3: ASSYSQSADYEQY
J: TRBJ1-3; V: TRBV6-5; CDR3: ASRREAGNTIY
J: TRBJ1-1; V: TRBV2; CDR3: ASSRQGALNTEAF
J: TRBJ1-5; V: TRBV19; CDR3: ASSIGTADQPQH
J: TRBJ2-1; V: TRBV2; CDR3: ASGELAGVGNEQF
J: TRBJ2-3; V: TRBV30; CDR3: AWSGILADTQY
J: TRBJ2-5; V: TRBV19; CDR3: ASSYRRGETQY
J: TRBJ1-2; V: TRBV4-3; CDR3: ASSQEGARYGYT
J: TRBJ2-1; V: TRBV7-3; CDR3: ASSLTSGLAGNNEQF
J: TRBJ2-3; V: TRBV7-6; CDR3: ASSFILRGSGTDTQY
J: TRBJ1-1; V: TRBV4-2; CDR3: ASSQEIVPVNTEAF